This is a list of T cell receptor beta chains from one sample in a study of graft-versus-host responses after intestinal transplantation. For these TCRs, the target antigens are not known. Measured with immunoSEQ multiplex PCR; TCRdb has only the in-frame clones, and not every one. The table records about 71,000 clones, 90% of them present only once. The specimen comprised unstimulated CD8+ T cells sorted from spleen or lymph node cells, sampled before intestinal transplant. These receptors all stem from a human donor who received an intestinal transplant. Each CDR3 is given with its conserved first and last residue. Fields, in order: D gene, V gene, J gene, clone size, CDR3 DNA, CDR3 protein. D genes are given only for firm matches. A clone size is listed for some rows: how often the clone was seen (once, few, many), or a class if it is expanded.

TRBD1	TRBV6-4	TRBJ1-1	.	TGTGCCAGCAGCCGGGACAGGGGCGGGTATCCTGAAGCTTTCTTT	CASSRDRGGYPEAFF
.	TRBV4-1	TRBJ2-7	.	TGCGCCAGCAGCCAAGGGGGCACCTACGAGCAGTACTTC	CASSQGGTYEQYF
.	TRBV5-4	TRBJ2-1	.	TGTGCCAGCAGCTTTGGGGGGGCCGGCAATGAGCAGTTCTTC	CASSFGGAGNEQFF
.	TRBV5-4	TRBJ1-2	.	TGTGCCAGCAGCTCAGGAACTGACAGCACTTACACCTTC	CASSSGTDSTYTF
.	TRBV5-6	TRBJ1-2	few	TGTGCCAGCAGCTTGGCCGGGAACTATGGCTACACCTTC	CASSLAGNYGYTF
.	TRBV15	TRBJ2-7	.	TGTGCCACCAGCTCCATCGGGTCAGCCTACGAGCAGTACTTC	CATSSIGSAYEQYF
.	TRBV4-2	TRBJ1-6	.	TGTGCCAGCAGCCAAGCTGTCCGGCGGAGGTCGGCCCTCCACTTT	CASSQAVRRRSALHF
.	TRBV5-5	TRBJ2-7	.	TGTGCCAGCAGCTTGGGCCTCGGGGATTACGAGCAGTACTTC	CASSLGLGDYEQYF
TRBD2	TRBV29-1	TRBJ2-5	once	TGCAGCGTTGAGGCGGGGGAGCAGTACTTC	CSVEAGEQYF
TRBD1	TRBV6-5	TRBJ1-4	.	TGTGCCAGCAGTCCGACAGGGGGAACTAATGAAAAACTGTTTTTT	CASSPTGGTNEKLFF
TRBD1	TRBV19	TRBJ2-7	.	TGTGCCAGTAGCCCACAGGGGTCCCTCATACACGAGCAGTACTTC	CASSPQGSLIHEQYF
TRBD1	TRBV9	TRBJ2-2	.	TGTGCCAGCAGCCCTGGGACAGGGGGGAACACCGGGGAGCTGTTTTTT	CASSPGTGGNTGELFF
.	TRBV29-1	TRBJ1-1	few	TGCAGCGTCCCCCTCGGGGCTGAAGCTTTCTTT	CSVPLGAEAFF
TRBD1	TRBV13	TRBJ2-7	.	TGTGCCAGCAGCCCGAGGACAGGGGTTAGCTTCGAGCAGTACTTC	CASSPRTGVSFEQYF